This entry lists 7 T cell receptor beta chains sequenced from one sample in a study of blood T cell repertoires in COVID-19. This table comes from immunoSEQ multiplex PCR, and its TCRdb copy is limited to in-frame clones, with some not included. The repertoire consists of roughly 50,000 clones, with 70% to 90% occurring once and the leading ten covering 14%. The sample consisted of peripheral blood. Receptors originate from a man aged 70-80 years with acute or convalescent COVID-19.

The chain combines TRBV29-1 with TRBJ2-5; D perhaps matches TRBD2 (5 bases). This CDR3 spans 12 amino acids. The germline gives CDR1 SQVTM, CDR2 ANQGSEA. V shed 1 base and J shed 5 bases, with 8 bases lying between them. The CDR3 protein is CSVEALGETQYF. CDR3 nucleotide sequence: TGCAGCGTTGAAGCACTAGGGGAGACCCAGTACTTC. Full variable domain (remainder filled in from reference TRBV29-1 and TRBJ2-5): SAVISQKPSRDICQRGTSLTIQCQVDSQVTMMFWYRQQPGQSLTLIATANQGSEATYESGFVIDKFPISRPNLTFSTLTVSNMSPEDSSIYLCSVEALGETQYFGPGTRLLVL.

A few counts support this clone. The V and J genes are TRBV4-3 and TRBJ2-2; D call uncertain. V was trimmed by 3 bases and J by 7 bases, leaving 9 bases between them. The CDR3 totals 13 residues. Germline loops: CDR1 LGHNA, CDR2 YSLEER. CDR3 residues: CASSQYSGGELFF. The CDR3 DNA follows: TGCGCCAGCAGCCAGTATAGTGGCGGGGAGCTGTTTTTT.

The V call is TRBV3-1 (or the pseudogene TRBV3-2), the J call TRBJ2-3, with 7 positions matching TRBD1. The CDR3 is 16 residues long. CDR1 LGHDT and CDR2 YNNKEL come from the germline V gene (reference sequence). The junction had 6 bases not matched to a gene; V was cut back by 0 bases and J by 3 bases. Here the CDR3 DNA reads TGTGCCAGCAGCCAAGATAGGGGGCTAAGGACAGATACGCAGTATTTT. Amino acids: CASSQDRGLRTDTQYF.

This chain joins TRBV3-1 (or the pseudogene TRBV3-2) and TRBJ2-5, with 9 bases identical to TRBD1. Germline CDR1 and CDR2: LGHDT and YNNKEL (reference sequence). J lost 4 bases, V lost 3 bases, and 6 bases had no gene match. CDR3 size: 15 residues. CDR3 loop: CASSHTGGEVETQYF. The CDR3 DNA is TGTGCCAGCAGCCATACAGGGGGCGAGGTAGAGACCCAGTACTTC.

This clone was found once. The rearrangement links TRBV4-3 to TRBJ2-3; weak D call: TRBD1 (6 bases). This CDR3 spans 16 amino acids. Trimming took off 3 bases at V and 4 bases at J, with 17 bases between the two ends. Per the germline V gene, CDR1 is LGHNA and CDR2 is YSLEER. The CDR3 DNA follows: TGCGCCAGCAGCCAGACGGCGATACAGGGCGCAGATACGCAGTATTTT. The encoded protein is CASSQTAIQGADTQYF.

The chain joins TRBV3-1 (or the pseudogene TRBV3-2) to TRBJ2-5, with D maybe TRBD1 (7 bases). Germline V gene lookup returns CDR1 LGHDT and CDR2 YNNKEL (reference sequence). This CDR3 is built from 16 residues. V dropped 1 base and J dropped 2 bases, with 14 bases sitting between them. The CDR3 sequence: CASSQVSGGPQETQYF. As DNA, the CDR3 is TGTGCCAGCAGCCAAGTGTCAGGGGGGCCACAAGAGACCCAGTACTTC.

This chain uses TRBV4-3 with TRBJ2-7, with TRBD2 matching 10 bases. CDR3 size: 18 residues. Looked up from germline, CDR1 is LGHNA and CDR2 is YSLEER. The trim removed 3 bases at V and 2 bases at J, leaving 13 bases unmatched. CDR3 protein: CASSQFWTSGEVPYEQYF. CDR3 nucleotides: TGCGCCAGCAGCCAGTTCTGGACTAGCGGAGAAGTACCCTACGAGCAGTACTTC.